The 30 T cell receptor beta chains in this list originate from one sample, sequenced in a study of naive and memory T cell subsets (dated by TCRdb to between 2016 and 2019). The method was UMI-ligation and nested PCR. Sequencing took place on an Illumina MiSeq. To cover both TRBC1 and TRBC2, the beta constant-region primer consisted of an equimolar mix of two oligonucleotides. Four rounds of PCR were used to amplify ligated cDNA, with nested alpha and beta constant-region primers being used together with the SP2 primer. TCRdb applied fastp at Q25 and MiXCR to the public reads, then kept only in-frame beta chains. Identical CDR3 protein sequences are pooled into one entry, listed with their most common genes and DNA. The sample profile shows roughly 83,000 distinct CDR3 sequences; about 10% of them were found once. Just over 0.13% of the sample is in the top ten clones. Their cognate antigens are unknown.

Results the study describes overall, beyond this receptor: Naive repertoires, especially CD8, contained a few larger clonotypes, possibly memory cells re-expressing CD45RA.

Sequences were obtained from naive CD4+ T cells from blood. The cell subset or site label on this specimen signifies: naive T cells, CD45RA high CD27+. The receptors originated from a human donor in good health.

J is TRBJ1-1 and V is TRBV20-1; D is uncertain. The CDR3 is 14 amino acids. In germline, CDR1 is DFQATT, CDR2 SNEGSKA (reference sequence). V was clipped by 0 bases and J by 5 bases, with 13 bases between them. The DNA for the CDR3 is TGCAGTGCTAGAGAAATCCGCAGCCGGACTGAAGCTTTCTTT. Translating it yields CSAREIRSRTEAFF.

The chain recombines TRBV6-2 or TRBV6-3 with TRBJ1-5, with D unresolved. The CDR3 sequence is 18 residues long. V lost 6 bases, J lost 2 bases, and 23 bases lay in between. Germline lookup yields CDR1 MNHEY and CDR2 SVGEGT. CDR3 DNA sequence: TGTGCCAGCAGACTACAACAAACCGGAGGGTTTCGCAATCAGCCCCAGCATTTT. Protein sequence: CASRLQQTGGFRNQPQHF.

Many counts were recorded for this clonotype. The chain joins TRBV2 to TRBJ2-5; 9 positions agree with TRBD2. The CDR3 consists of 14 residues. V lost 6 bases, J lost 1 base, and 3 bases stayed unmatched. Germline CDR1 SNHLY, CDR2 FYNNEI. CDR3 protein: CASRPTSGQETQYF. The CDR3, as DNA: TGTGCCAGCAGACCGACTAGCGGCCAAGAGACCCAGTACTTC.

For the CDR3, the DNA is TGTGCCAGTATAGGGCAGGGGAGTTTGCGGTTCTTC. Protein product: CASIGQGSLRFF. The chain is built from TRBV19 and TRBJ2-1, with D possibly TRBD1 on 6 matching bases. Germline V lookup: CDR1 LNHDA, CDR2 SQIVND (reference sequence). This CDR3 has 12 residues. V lost 7 bases and J 15 bases, leaving 19 bases between the germline ends. The full variable domain, with the rest looked up from reference TRBV19 and TRBJ2-1, is DGGITQSPKYLFRKEGQNVTLSCEQNLNHDAMYWYRQDPGQGLRLIYYSQIVNDFQKGDIAEGYSVSREKKESFPLTVTSAQKNPTAFYLCASIGQGSLRFFGPGTRLTVL.

The sample holds a few counts of this clonotype. This chain links TRBV7-9 with TRBJ1-3, with no clear D. Germline-derived CDR1 and CDR2 are SEHNR and FQNEAQ (reference sequence). V gave up 5 bases and J gave up 3 bases, with 14 bases separating them. The CDR3 is 15 amino acids. The CDR3 loop is CASSRPLGGGNTIYF. CDR3 nucleotide sequence: TGTGCCAGCAGCCGACCATTAGGCGGTGGAAACACCATATATTTT.

This chain joins TRBV15 and TRBJ2-5; 7 bases fit TRBD1. V dropped 5 bases and J dropped 2; count of bases not matched to a gene: 11. The length of the CDR3 is 16 residues. Germline CDR1 LNHNV, CDR2 YYDKDF (reference sequence). The CDR3 DNA follows: TGTGCCACCAGCGGTAGACAGGGAATGAAGCAAGAGACCCAGTACTTC. Translation: CATSGRQGMKQETQYF.

This clonotype has only a few counts. J is TRBJ1-2 and V is TRBV6-6; tentatively, D is TRBD1 (5 bases). The CDR3 has 14 residues. Germline V gene data show CDR1 as MNHNY and CDR2 as SVGAGI (reference sequence). The germline V and J ends were trimmed by 6 bases and 4 bases, with 15 bases remaining between them. In DNA form, the CDR3 reads TGTGCCAGCAGCGACCACACTGACAGCTATGGCTACACCTTC. Translated, it gives CASSDHTDSYGYTF.

The table lists this clonotype with a few counts. The chain links TRBV7-9 to TRBJ2-1, with 8 bases matching TRBD2. The CDR3 has 14 amino acids. Trimming cost V 0 bases and J 6 bases; bases outside gene matches: 1. Germline assignment: CDR1 SEHNR and CDR2 FQNEAQ (reference sequence). CDR3 in DNA: TGTGCCAGCAGCTTAGCGACTAGCGCCAATGAGCAGTTCTTC. This gives the protein CASSLATSANEQFF.

At least ten counts were recorded for this clonotype. DNA for the CDR3: TGCAGCGTTGACGGGGGGGCGAATGAGCAGTTCTTC. It specifies CSVDGGANEQFF. This chain links TRBV29-1 with TRBJ2-1; 8 nucleotides match TRBD2. The CDR3 has 12 amino acids. Germline CDR1 is SQVTM and CDR2 is ANQGSEA. V shed 3 bases, J shed 7 bases, and the junction held 2 bases outside the gene matches.

The chain recombines TRBV4-3 with TRBJ2-3; D is undetermined. The V gene's germline CDR1 is LGHNA and CDR2 YSLEER. Trimming took off 0 bases at V and 2 bases at J, with 15 bases between the two ends. CDR3 length: 17 amino acids. CDR3 nucleotides: TGCGCCAGCAGCCAAGATTCTATGGTCAGAACCACAGATACGCAGTATTTT. This codes for CASSQDSMVRTTDTQYF.

There are a few counts of this clonotype. CDR3 sequence reads: CASSLAEVGLAVRDTQYF. The CDR3 region has the DNA TGCGCCAGCAGCTTGGCCGAAGTGGGACTAGCGGTTCGAGATACGCAGTATTTT. This sequence joins TRBV5-1 and TRBJ2-3; TRBD2 aligns across 11 bases. Germline CDR1 and CDR2: SGHRS and YFSETQ. CDR3 length: 18 amino acids. The V gene end was trimmed by 0 bases and the J gene end by 5 bases; junction bases not matched to a gene: 11.

This clonotype was detected many times. This chain links TRBV12-3 or TRBV12-4 with TRBJ2-3, with D maybe TRBD1 (6 bases). V was cut by 7 bases and J by 4 bases, with 15 bases left in between. The CDR3 sequence is 14 residues long. CDR3 nucleotides: TGTGCCAGCACCGAGGTCAGGGGCCCAGATACGCAGTATTTT. Translation: CASTEVRGPDTQYF.

In its sample, this clonotype was seen a few times. The chain couples TRBV6-6 to TRBJ2-1, with TRBD1 matching 8 bases. The germline V gene encodes CDR1 MNHNY and CDR2 SVGAGI (reference sequence). With V trimmed by 2 bases and J by 6 bases, 12 bases remained unmatched. The CDR3 has 17 residues. The CDR3 DNA follows: TGTGCCAGCAGTTACCCCTCCGGGACAGGAGTCCCCAATGAGCAGTTCTTC. It specifies CASSYPSGTGVPNEQFF.

This clonotype was seen repeatedly, ten times or more. This chain uses TRBV4-3 with TRBJ2-1; TRBD1 matches 7 bases. Looked up from germline, CDR1 is LGHNA and CDR2 is YSLEER. Trimming at V came to 1 base and at J to 4 bases, leaving 10 bases not matched to a gene. The CDR3 consists of 17 residues. Here the CDR3 DNA reads TGCGCCAGCAGCCAAGGATGGGGGACAGCCGCGTACAATGAGCAGTTCTTC. It translates to CASSQGWGTAAYNEQFF.

This clonotype was counted between two and nine times. This chain connects TRBV27 to TRBJ2-1; D tentatively reads TRBD1 or TRBD2 (6 bases each). Germline V lookup: CDR1 MNHEY, CDR2 SMNVEV (reference sequence). Trimming stripped 6 bases from V and 6 bases from J, with 24 bases between. The CDR3 consists of 17 residues. CDR3 sequence reads: CASSDLLQGNGGNEQFF. The CDR3 DNA sequence: TGTGCCAGCAGCGATTTATTACAGGGAAACGGGGGCAATGAGCAGTTCTTC.

The rearrangement joins TRBV4-2 to TRBJ1-5, with a possible D match to TRBD1 (6 bases). This CDR3 comprises 15 residues. V dropped 0 bases and J dropped 10 bases, with 16 bases sitting between them. CDR1 and CDR2 (germline): LGHNA, YNFKEQ. The DNA of the CDR3 is TGTGCCAGCAGCCAAGAATCGGCAGGGGTTCGACCCCAGCATTTT. This codes for CASSQESAGVRPQHF.

This clonotype came up a few times. The chain combines TRBV6-6 with TRBJ1-2; D uncertain. V was shortened by 6 bases and J by 3 bases, with 14 bases between the two germline ends. Germline CDR1 reads MNHNY; CDR2 reads SVGAGI (reference sequence). This CDR3 spans 14 amino acids. The CDR3 loop is CASSKTQQDYGYTF. CDR3 nucleotides: TGTGCCAGCAGCAAAACCCAGCAGGACTATGGCTACACCTTC.

The chain combines TRBV12-3 or TRBV12-4 with TRBJ1-1; tentative D call: TRBD1 (5 bases). CDR3 length equals 14 residues. Deletions cut 7 bases from V and 1 base from J, with 13 bases between. In nucleotides, the CDR3 is TGTGCCAGCACAACCGACAGACAGAACACTGAAGCTTTCTTT. As protein: CASTTDRQNTEAFF.

This clonotype has only a few counts. The chain couples TRBV27 to TRBJ2-2, with 9 bases that match TRBD1. The junction had 9 bases not matched to a gene; V was cut back by 6 bases and J by 7 bases. The CDR3 runs 15 residues. Germline CDR1 reads MNHEY; CDR2 reads SMNVEV (reference sequence). CDR3 protein: CASRGTGRFYGELFF. CDR3 nucleotides: TGTGCCAGCAGGGGGACAGGGCGATTTTACGGGGAGCTGTTTTTT.

This clonotype was seen at least ten times. The chain carries TRBV6-4 and TRBJ1-2; TRBD1 matches 7 bases. The V segment lost 6 bases and the J segment 6 bases; nucleotides outside the gene matches: 10. This CDR3 has 14 residues. Germline lookup yields CDR1 MRHNA and CDR2 SNTAGT. The CDR3 region has the DNA TGTGCCAGCAGCATGACAGGGAACGGCGATGGCTACACCTTC. Translating gives CASSMTGNGDGYTF.

In its sample, this clonotype was seen a few times. The V and J genes are TRBV28 and TRBJ1-2; D is uncertain. Per germline, CDR1 MDHEN and CDR2 SYDVKM. The V gene lost 8 bases and the J gene lost 4 bases, with 14 bases spanning the gap. The CDR3 has 13 residues. The DNA of the CDR3 is TGTGCCAGCTCAACAGAGGTCGGCTATGGCTACACCTTC. Its protein product is CASSTEVGYGYTF.

This chain uses TRBV20-1 with TRBJ2-3; D is unclear. This CDR3 comprises 14 residues. The V and J ends lost 6 bases and 0 bases respectively, with 13 bases between them. The germline CDR1 and CDR2 sequences are DFQATT and SNEGSKA (reference sequence). The CDR3: CSAPSTASTDTQYF. The CDR3 DNA follows: TGCAGTGCGCCCTCTACCGCTAGCACAGATACGCAGTATTTT.

The CDR3 spells CASSLVTGTSGSGSYNEQFF. DNA for the CDR3: TGTGCCAGCAGCTTGGTGACCGGGACTAGCGGGAGTGGGTCCTACAATGAGCAGTTCTTC. V is TRBV5-6 and J is TRBJ2-1, with 14 bases matching TRBD2. Losses at the gene ends were 0 bases for V and 1 base for J; bases not matched to a gene: 9. Germline loops: CDR1 SGHDT, CDR2 YYEEEE. The CDR3 consists of 20 residues.

The table lists this clonotype with a few counts. This chain links TRBV4-3 with TRBJ1-1; tentatively, D is TRBD1 (5 bases). The CDR3 consists of 17 residues. The germline V gene encodes CDR1 LGHNA and CDR2 YSLEER. V lost 0 bases, J lost 4 bases, and 18 bases lay in between. This CDR3 reads CASSQDPNPGRGTEAFF. The CDR3, as DNA: TGCGCCAGCAGCCAAGATCCCAACCCGGGGAGGGGCACTGAAGCTTTCTTT.

This clonotype has only a few counts. This rearrangement joins TRBV7-9 to TRBJ2-1, with a tentative D call TRBD2 (6 bases). V lost 3 bases to trimming and J lost 8 bases, with 8 bases between them. CDR1 SEHNR and CDR2 FQNEAQ come from the germline V gene (reference sequence). This CDR3 contains 12 residues. CDR3 amino acids: CASSFRGDEQFF. The CDR3 DNA follows: TGTGCCAGCAGCTTCCGCGGGGATGAGCAGTTCTTC.

This clonotype was seen only a few times. The J gene is TRBJ1-1, the V gene TRBV4-3, with D unclear. CDR3 length equals 14 residues. Trimming cost V 0 bases and J 5 bases, with 10 bases left between them. Germline values: CDR1 LGHNA, CDR2 YSLEER. CDR3 sequence (DNA): TGCGCCAGCAGCCAAGATACAGCCCAGACTGAAGCTTTCTTT. This translates into CASSQDTAQTEAFF.

This clonotype was detected only a few times. This sequence joins TRBV5-6 and TRBJ2-1; TRBD1 or TRBD2 may be the D gene (5 bases each). Trimming removed 0 bases at V and 1 base at J, with 14 bases between. Per the germline V gene, CDR1 is SGHDT and CDR2 is YYEEEE. The length of the CDR3 is 17 residues. The CDR3 loop reads CASSLVAGTGSYNEQFF. The DNA of the CDR3 is TGTGCCAGCAGCTTGGTGGCAGGGACGGGTTCCTACAATGAGCAGTTCTTC.

This clonotype was counted at least ten times. The V call is TRBV19, the J call TRBJ2-5; D possibly corresponds to TRBD2 (5 bases). CDR1 LNHDA and CDR2 SQIVND come from the germline V gene (reference sequence). This CDR3 region has 13 residues. Trimming pared 3 bases from V and 7 bases from J, leaving 12 bases between. This chain's CDR3 is CASSIGPGWTQYF. The CDR3 coding sequence is TGTGCCAGTAGTATCGGGCCGGGATGGACCCAGTACTTC.

A few counts support this clonotype. The V call is TRBV7-2, the J call TRBJ2-3, with 7 bases that match TRBD2. V gave up 5 bases and J gave up 4 bases; unmatched junction bases: 12. Germline V CDR1 and CDR2: SGHTA, FQGNSA. CDR3 length equals 16 residues. Here the CDR3 DNA reads TGTGCCAGCAGCCATTGGGGTCTAGCGGACTCAGATACGCAGTATTTT. Translating gives CASSHWGLADSDTQYF.

The sample holds a few counts of this clonotype. The V gene is TRBV11-2, the J gene TRBJ1-2; a weak D match, TRBD1 (5 bases). Germline CDR1 reads SGHAT; CDR2 reads FQNNGV. V was cut by 0 bases and J by 7 bases, with 18 bases left in between. This CDR3 is built from 16 residues. CDR3 nucleotides: TGTGCCAGCAGCTTAGATGGCCCCAGGGAGAGATTTGGCTACACCTTC. Encoded protein: CASSLDGPRERFGYTF.